Each of the 4 T cell receptor beta chains below was sequenced from the same sample in a study of T cell repertoires in cytomegalovirus infection. TCRdb fed the reads into MiXCR, producing one record per CDR3 protein. The sample contains around 430,000 distinct CDR3 sequences, about 42% of which appear only once. For these receptors, no antigen is known. The material was cultured PBMCs, obtained from culture after CMV antigen stimulation. The source is a human donor in good health (CMV status not recorded). Some clones in this sample may be carry-over from other donors' samples.

This chain connects TRBV6-6 to TRBJ2-2, with D perhaps TRBD1 (5 bases). Germline V gene lookup returns CDR1 MNHNY and CDR2 SVGAGI (reference sequence). V was pared by 5 bases and J by 2 bases, with 12 bases between. This CDR3 has 15 residues. This CDR3 is CASSVNRQNTGELFF. In nucleotides, the CDR3 is TGTGCCAGCAGTGTAAACAGGCAAAACACCGGGGAGCTGTTTTTT.

The CDR3 DNA reads as TGTGCCAGCAGTATGGATCAAGAGACCCAGTACTTC. Residues: CASSMDQETQYF. This chain uses TRBV6-6 with TRBJ2-5; D not certain. The V gene's germline CDR1 is MNHNY and CDR2 SVGAGI (reference sequence). V lost 5 bases and J lost 2, with 6 bases in between. The CDR3 length is 12 residues.

In this sample, this clonotype turned up a few times. The V and J genes are TRBV7-2 and TRBJ2-1, with D possibly being TRBD1 or TRBD2 (5 bases each). There are 12 residues in the CDR3. V was clipped by 1 base and J by 9 bases, with 7 bases between them. Germline CDR1 is SGHTA and CDR2 is FQGNSA. The CDR3 protein is CASSLVGGEQFF. As DNA, the CDR3 is TGTGCCAGCAGCTTAGTTGGGGGTGAGCAGTTCTTC.

This clonotype has just a few counts. V and J are TRBV5-6 and TRBJ2-1; D gene uncertain. The CDR3 has 13 amino acids. Germline CDR1 and CDR2: SGHDT and YYEEEE. V lost 1 base and J lost 4, with 6 bases in between. The CDR3 nucleotides are TGTGCCAGCAGCTTGATCCAGTACAATGAGCAGTTCTTC. It translates to CASSLIQYNEQFF.